Described below is a single TCR beta chain sequence and its context. The data derive from a study of identical twins. The CDR3 is 15 residues long. Trimming shortened V by 1 base and J by 3 bases, and 15 bases separated the two germline ends. Germline loops: CDR1 DFQATT, CDR2 SNEGSKA (reference sequence). TCRdb re-analysed the 5' RACE reads in MiXCR, keeping a single row per CDR3 protein. The data hold around 1.7 million distinct CDR3 sequences, with around 33% observed a single time. This TCR was sampled from a newborn girl in good health. The rearrangement uses TRBV20-1 and TRBJ2-5, with D perhaps matching TRBD1 or TRBD2 (6 bases each). Input material: cord blood. Here the CDR3 DNA reads TGCAGTGCTAGAGTACGGGGGCGCGGTGAAGAGACCCAGTACTTC. This sequence encodes CSARVRGRGEETQYF.